A single sample is the source of the 7 T cell receptor beta chains below, sequenced in a study of early T cells in non-severe SARS-CoV-2 infection. TCRdb re-called the 5' RACE reads with MiXCR, one entry per CDR3 protein. The data hold tens of thousands of distinct CDR3 sequences, with approximately 16% observed a single time. The sample consisted of whole blood, taken at baseline. These receptors all stem from an adult who was a healthcare worker with PCR-confirmed SARS-CoV-2 infection or an uninfected control (not recorded which).

The CDR3 DNA reads as TGTGCCAGCAGCTTTAGCGGGAGTCGATCTTGGCTGTTTTTT. Protein sequence: CASSFSGSRSWLFF. The chain uses TRBV7-9 and TRBJ2-2, with 9 bases lining up with TRBD2. Germline loops: CDR1 SEHNR, CDR2 FQNEAQ (reference sequence). The junction had 9 bases not matched to a gene; V was cut back by 3 bases and J by 13 bases. There are 14 residues in the CDR3.

The table lists this clonotype with a few counts. At one end, the junction sequence differs from germline, possibly due to a read error. The J gene is TRBJ2-1, the V gene TRBV4-2; 11 bases align to TRBD2. The CDR3 has 17 residues. CDR1 LGHNA and CDR2 YNFKEQ come from the germline V gene. The CDR3 DNA follows: TGTGCCAGCAGCCCTACCGCCGGACTAGCGGGCCTCAATGAGCGGTTCTTC. This codes for CASSPTAGLAGLNERFF.

The chain employs TRBV24-1 and TRBJ2-3, with a tentative D call TRBD2 (6 bases). The CDR3 loop spans 12 amino acids. Germline CDR1 and CDR2: KGHDR and SFDVKD. The germline V and J ends were trimmed by 12 bases and 3 bases, with 12 bases remaining between them. CDR3 in amino acids: CAPGVFTDTQYF. CDR3 coding DNA: TGTGCCCCGGGGGTCTTTACAGATACGCAGTATTTT.

This clonotype has a handful of counts. The chain couples TRBV4-3 to TRBJ2-1; possibly TRBD2 for D (5 bases). Germline CDR1 reads LGHNA; CDR2 reads YSLEER. Trimming shortened V by 2 bases and J by 6 bases, and 14 bases separated the two germline ends. The CDR3 totals 15 residues. CDR3: CASSQLARTRNEQFF. The CDR3 DNA reads as TGCGCCAGCAGCCAATTAGCGCGAACCCGCAATGAGCAGTTCTTC.

V is TRBV28 and J is TRBJ2-7, with D tentatively TRBD2 (6 bases). The V and J ends lost 3 bases and 1 base respectively, with 22 bases between them. The CDR3 is made up of 18 amino acids. Per the germline V gene, CDR1 is MDHEN and CDR2 is SYDVKM. The CDR3 region is CASSFPKGVAVRSYEQYF. As DNA, the CDR3 is TGTGCCAGCAGTTTTCCAAAAGGTGTAGCGGTTAGGTCCTACGAGCAGTACTTC.

This clonotype occurred a few times. The chain combines TRBV15 with TRBJ2-1; D is possibly TRBD1 or TRBD2 (6 bases each). V shed 5 bases and J shed 7 bases, with 12 bases lying between them. CDR1 is LNHNV, CDR2 YYDKDF, per germline (reference sequence). This CDR3 spans 13 amino acids. The CDR3 DNA is TGTGCCACCAGCTCTCGGAGGGGGAATGAGCAGTTCTTC. Translating gives CATSSRRGNEQFF.

This clonotype turned up a few times. The chain is built from TRBV12-3 or TRBV12-4 and TRBJ2-1; D call uncertain. This CDR3 contains 13 residues. Deletions cut 6 bases from V and 8 bases from J, with 14 bases between. Here the CDR3 reads CASSRTPGHEQFF. In nucleotides, the CDR3 is TGTGCCAGCAGCCGTACTCCGGGTCATGAGCAGTTCTTC.